This T cell receptor beta chain originates from a study of cytomegalovirus exposure and HLA in healthy donors. Notes on the study in general: Accurate predictions that matched the HLA-A and HLA-B alleles of most subjects were reportedly made from TCR beta sequences.

The donors gave bone marrow, and they were healthy. Donors were nominally healthy when sampled, though unrecorded immune exposures were likely. Researchers ran the PCR with 60 Vbeta and 13 Jbeta primers. Clones were sequenced by immunoSEQ multiplex PCR, and TCRdb holds only the in-frame ones, with some missing. Counted here are 100,000 to 150,000 clones, 60% to 85% occurring once; the ten biggest clones make up roughly 1.5%. In the case of this clone: Antigen unknown.

CDR1 is MNHEY, CDR2 SMNVEV, per germline (reference sequence). The CDR3 covers 14 residues. V dropped 0 bases and J dropped 4 bases, with 7 bases sitting between them. The chain recombines TRBV27 with TRBJ1-5; D gene unclear. Material: PBMCs. The sequence was collected from a woman aged 18 to 35 in good health and CMV-seronegative. The CDR3: CASSLSARNQPQHF. The CDR3 region has the DNA TGTGCCAGCAGTTTATCGGCCAGAAATCAGCCCCAGCATTTT.